A selection of T cell receptor beta chains follows, all from one sample in a study of patients and donors after allogeneic stem cell transplantation. Each CDR3 protein is one row after TCRdb ran MiXCR on the RT-PCR reads. This sample has tens of thousands of distinct CDR3 sequences, with around 49% found just once. The sequencing sample was made of blood, either unsorted or a sorted T cell fraction (not recorded which). The receptors come from a human donor who was either an allogeneic HSCT recipient or a stem cell or donor lymphocyte infusion donor (not recorded which). It is not recorded whose cells these are; they may come from a transplant donor. Each CDR3 is given with its conserved first and last residue. The D gene is left open where the match is weak. Size tells how often a clone was seen (once, few, many) or the class of an expanded clone, and some rows leave it out.

D gene: TRBD1; V gene: TRBV20-1; J gene: TRBJ1-1; clone size: once; CDR3 DNA: TGCAGTGCTGGGACAGCCATGAACACTGAAGCTTTCTTT; CDR3 protein: CSAGTAMNTEAFF
D gene: -; V gene: TRBV20-1; J gene: TRBJ1-2; clone size: -; CDR3 DNA: TGCAGTGCTAGAAATATCCCGGACCCAGACTATGGCTACACCTTC; CDR3 protein: CSARNIPDPDYGYTF
D gene: -; V gene: TRBV4-2; J gene: TRBJ1-4; clone size: -; CDR3 DNA: TGTGCCAGCAGCCAAGATCGGGGGGTGAAACTGTTTTTT; CDR3 protein: CASSQDRGVKLFF
D gene: -; V gene: TRBV6-5; J gene: TRBJ1-1; clone size: few; CDR3 DNA: TGTGCCAGCAGTCTAGGGACCAGAGCTTTCTTT; CDR3 protein: CASSLGTRAFF
D gene: -; V gene: TRBV6-5; J gene: TRBJ1-1; clone size: few; CDR3 DNA: TGTGCCAGCAGTCAATCCCATATGAACACTGAAGCTTTCTTT; CDR3 protein: CASSQSHMNTEAFF
D gene: -; V gene: TRBV12-3/TRBV12-4; J gene: TRBJ1-6; clone size: -; CDR3 DNA: TGTGCCAGCAGTTTTGGGCAGAAGAATTCACCCCTCCACTTT; CDR3 protein: CASSFGQKNSPLHF
D gene: -; V gene: TRBV20-1; J gene: TRBJ1-4; clone size: few; CDR3 DNA: TGCAGTGCTAGGGTTAGAGGCTTTGGAAATGAAAAACTGTTTTTT; CDR3 protein: CSARVRGFGNEKLFF
D gene: TRBD2; V gene: TRBV20-1; J gene: TRBJ2-7; clone size: -; CDR3 DNA: TGCAGTGCGAGGACTAGCGGGAGCGACGAGCAGTACTTC; CDR3 protein: CSARTSGSDEQYF
D gene: -; V gene: TRBV21-1; J gene: TRBJ1-2; clone size: -; CDR3 DNA: TGTGCCAGCAGCAAAGGGGGCGAGAGGCCCCGCGCGCTTAACTATGGCTACACCTTC; CDR3 protein: CASSKGGERPRALNYGYTF
D gene: -; V gene: TRBV28; J gene: TRBJ1-5; clone size: -; CDR3 DNA: TGTGCCAGCAGTCTTTTGACCGAAACTCATCAGCCCCAGCATTTT; CDR3 protein: CASSLLTETHQPQHF
D gene: -; V gene: TRBV4-1; J gene: TRBJ1-5; clone size: -; CDR3 DNA: TGCGCCAGCAGCCAACCCACCGCAGGAAGCAATCAGCCCCAGCATTTT; CDR3 protein: CASSQPTAGSNQPQHF
D gene: -; V gene: TRBV28; J gene: TRBJ1-2; clone size: -; CDR3 DNA: TGTGCCAGCAAGGCCCACAGGGCTAACTATGGCTACACCTTC; CDR3 protein: CASKAHRANYGYTF
D gene: TRBD1; V gene: TRBV29-1; J gene: TRBJ1-2; clone size: few; CDR3 DNA: TGCAGCGTCGCCTCGACAGGGGAGATTTATTATGGCTACACCTTC; CDR3 protein: CSVASTGEIYYGYTF
D gene: -; V gene: TRBV28; J gene: TRBJ1-1; clone size: -; CDR3 DNA: TGTGCCAGCAGTTCTCTGGGCAGGGTAGGGAACACTGAAGCTTTCTTT; CDR3 protein: CASSSLGRVGNTEAFF
D gene: -; V gene: TRBV10-3; J gene: TRBJ1-1; clone size: -; CDR3 DNA: TGTGCCATCAGTGAGTCGCGGGATTTCACTGAAGCTTTCTTT; CDR3 protein: CAISESRDFTEAFF
D gene: -; V gene: TRBV11-2; J gene: TRBJ2-1; clone size: -; CDR3 DNA: TGTGCCAGCAGCTTGGGGGGAGAGTACAATGAGCAGTTCTTC; CDR3 protein: CASSLGGEYNEQFF
D gene: -; V gene: TRBV12-3/TRBV12-4; J gene: TRBJ1-2; clone size: few; CDR3 DNA: TGTGCCAGCAGCCTTGGGCACTATGGCTACACCTTC; CDR3 protein: CASSLGHYGYTF
D gene: -; V gene: TRBV4-3; J gene: TRBJ2-3; clone size: -; CDR3 DNA: TGCGCCAGCAGCCAAGATAGGGTAATGGGGACAGATACGCAGTATTTT; CDR3 protein: CASSQDRVMGTDTQYF
D gene: -; V gene: TRBV7-2; J gene: TRBJ1-5; clone size: -; CDR3 DNA: TGTGCCAGCAGCTCGACCTTTAATCAGCCCCAGCATTTT; CDR3 protein: CASSSTFNQPQHF
D gene: -; V gene: TRBV6-2/TRBV6-3; J gene: TRBJ1-5; clone size: -; CDR3 DNA: TGTGCCAGCAGGAACGCGGGGGTTGGCCAGCCCCAGCATTTT; CDR3 protein: CASRNAGVGQPQHF
D gene: TRBD1; V gene: TRBV7-9; J gene: TRBJ1-2; clone size: few; CDR3 DNA: TGTGCCAGCAGCATGAACAGGGGCGGCTACACCTTC; CDR3 protein: CASSMNRGGYTF
D gene: -; V gene: TRBV14; J gene: TRBJ2-7; clone size: few; CDR3 DNA: TGTGCCAGCAGCCAATACCCCTACGAGCAGTACTTC; CDR3 protein: CASSQYPYEQYF
D gene: -; V gene: TRBV12-3/TRBV12-4; J gene: TRBJ1-2; clone size: -; CDR3 DNA: TGTGCCAGCAGTCTACAGGGTCCCTATGGCTACACCTTC; CDR3 protein: CASSLQGPYGYTF
D gene: -; V gene: TRBV6-2/TRBV6-3; J gene: TRBJ1-1; clone size: -; CDR3 DNA: TGTGCCAGCAGTTTAGAATATAACCGGGAAGCTTTCTTT; CDR3 protein: CASSLEYNREAFF
D gene: TRBD1; V gene: TRBV20-1; J gene: TRBJ1-5; clone size: -; CDR3 DNA: TGCAGTGCCCCAGGGGACAGGGGCAGGACCTATAGCAATCAGCCCCAGCATTTT; CDR3 protein: CSAPGDRGRTYSNQPQHF
D gene: TRBD1; V gene: TRBV7-9; J gene: TRBJ1-2; clone size: -; CDR3 DNA: TGTGCCAGCAGCTTAGCCCCGACAGGGGGCTCCTATGGCTACACCTTC; CDR3 protein: CASSLAPTGGSYGYTF
D gene: -; V gene: TRBV7-2; J gene: TRBJ1-2; clone size: few; CDR3 DNA: TGTGCCAGCAGCTTAACTCCGGGAGGCTATGGCTACACCTTC; CDR3 protein: CASSLTPGGYGYTF
D gene: TRBD1; V gene: TRBV29-1; J gene: TRBJ1-2; clone size: few; CDR3 DNA: TGCAGCGTTGATCCTCGACAGGGGATGGGCTACACCTTC; CDR3 protein: CSVDPRQGMGYTF
D gene: -; V gene: TRBV5-5; J gene: TRBJ1-2; clone size: -; CDR3 DNA: TGTGCCAGCAGCCCCCCAAGGCAGGGGATGGACTATGGCTACACCTTC; CDR3 protein: CASSPPRQGMDYGYTF
D gene: -; V gene: TRBV27; J gene: TRBJ2-7; clone size: -; CDR3 DNA: TGTGCCAGCAGTTTATCGATCCTAGCTACCGAGCAGTACTTC; CDR3 protein: CASSLSILATEQYF
D gene: -; V gene: TRBV5-6; J gene: TRBJ2-3; clone size: -; CDR3 DNA: TGTGCCAGCAGCTTGGAAACGGGAGTATTAGCAGATACGCAGTATTTT; CDR3 protein: CASSLETGVLADTQYF
D gene: TRBD1; V gene: TRBV28; J gene: TRBJ1-2; clone size: -; CDR3 DNA: TGTGCCAGCAGTCTCATACAGGGGAACGGCTACACCTTC; CDR3 protein: CASSLIQGNGYTF
D gene: -; V gene: TRBV5-1; J gene: TRBJ1-2; clone size: few; CDR3 DNA: TGCGCCAGCAGCTTGGGTGAATCGGGAGGCTACACCTTC; CDR3 protein: CASSLGESGGYTF
D gene: -; V gene: TRBV28; J gene: TRBJ1-3; clone size: few; CDR3 DNA: TGTGCCAGCAGCACCCCGGGGATTATAGACACCATATATTTT; CDR3 protein: CASSTPGIIDTIYF
D gene: -; V gene: TRBV27; J gene: TRBJ2-2; clone size: -; CDR3 DNA: TGTGCCAGCAGTTTCACCCCGGAGTTAAGAGGTGCCGGGGAGCTGTTTTTT; CDR3 protein: CASSFTPELRGAGELFF
D gene: -; V gene: TRBV7-3; J gene: TRBJ2-6; clone size: -; CDR3 DNA: TGTGCCAGCAGCCTTCGGGTTTTCTCTGGGGCCAACGTCCTGACTTTC; CDR3 protein: CASSLRVFSGANVLTF
D gene: -; V gene: TRBV5-6; J gene: TRBJ2-6; clone size: -; CDR3 DNA: TGTGCCAGCCTTATCGGACTCACACACGTCCTGACTTTC; CDR3 protein: CASLIGLTHVLTF
D gene: TRBD1; V gene: TRBV27; J gene: TRBJ2-7; clone size: few; CDR3 DNA: TGTGCCAGCGGCACACTTCGACAGGGTCGATACGAGCAGTACTTC; CDR3 protein: CASGTLRQGRYEQYF
D gene: -; V gene: TRBV11-2; J gene: TRBJ1-3; clone size: -; CDR3 DNA: TGTGCCAGCAGCTTAGCAGTGGGCTCTGGAAACACCATATATTTT; CDR3 protein: CASSLAVGSGNTIYF
D gene: TRBD1; V gene: TRBV6-5; J gene: TRBJ1-1; clone size: -; CDR3 DNA: TGTGCCAGCAGTTACTGGACAGGTTCTAACACTGAAGCTTTCTTT; CDR3 protein: CASSYWTGSNTEAFF
D gene: TRBD1; V gene: TRBV12-3/TRBV12-4; J gene: TRBJ2-7; clone size: -; CDR3 DNA: TGTGCCAGCAGTCCGGACAGGGTCTACGAGCAGTACTTC; CDR3 protein: CASSPDRVYEQYF
D gene: -; V gene: TRBV7-9; J gene: TRBJ1-4; clone size: -; CDR3 DNA: TGTGCCAGCAGCTTACGGGATGAAAAACTGTTTTTT; CDR3 protein: CASSLRDEKLFF
D gene: -; V gene: TRBV28; J gene: TRBJ2-3; clone size: -; CDR3 DNA: TGTGCCAGCAGACCTCAGGGGCGTACGCAGTATTTT; CDR3 protein: CASRPQGRTQYF
D gene: -; V gene: TRBV20-1; J gene: TRBJ2-2; clone size: -; CDR3 DNA: TGCAGTGCTAATGTCAGAGAACAAACCGGGGAGCTGTTTTTT; CDR3 protein: CSANVREQTGELFF
D gene: -; V gene: TRBV20-1; J gene: TRBJ1-1; clone size: -; CDR3 DNA: TGCAGTGCTAGAGGGACCGTAAAGAACACTGAAGCTTTCTTT; CDR3 protein: CSARGTVKNTEAFF
D gene: -; V gene: TRBV25-1; J gene: TRBJ1-1; clone size: -; CDR3 DNA: TGTGCCAGCAGCTTCTCAGACAGGAGGTCTGAAGCTTTCTTT; CDR3 protein: CASSFSDRRSEAFF